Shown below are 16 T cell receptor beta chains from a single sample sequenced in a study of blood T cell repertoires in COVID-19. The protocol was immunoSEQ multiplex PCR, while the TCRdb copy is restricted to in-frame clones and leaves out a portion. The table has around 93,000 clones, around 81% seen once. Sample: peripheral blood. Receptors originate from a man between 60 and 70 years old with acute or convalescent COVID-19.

CDR3 residues: CASSISPLAGSTDTQYF. The CDR3 bases are TGTGCCAGTAGTATTTCCCCCCTAGCGGGGAGCACAGATACGCAGTATTTT. The chain has TRBV19 and TRBJ2-3; 9 nucleotides align to TRBD2. CDR1 and CDR2 (germline): LNHDA, SQIVND (reference sequence). This CDR3 region has 17 residues. J lost 0 bases, V lost 3 bases, and 7 bases had no gene match.

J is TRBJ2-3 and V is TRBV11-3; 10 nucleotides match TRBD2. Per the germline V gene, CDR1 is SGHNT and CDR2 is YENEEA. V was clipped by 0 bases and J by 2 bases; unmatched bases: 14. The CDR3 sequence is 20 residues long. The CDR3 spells CASSLDGFSRTSGFTDTQYF. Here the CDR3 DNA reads TGTGCCAGCAGCTTAGACGGCTTCTCTCGGACTAGCGGCTTCACAGATACGCAGTATTTT.

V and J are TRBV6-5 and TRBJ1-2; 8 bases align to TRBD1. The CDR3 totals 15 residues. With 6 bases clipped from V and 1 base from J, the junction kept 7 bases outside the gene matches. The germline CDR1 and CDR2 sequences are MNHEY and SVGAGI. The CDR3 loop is CASRAGTGVNYGYTF. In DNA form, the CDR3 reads TGTGCCAGCAGAGCCGGGACAGGCGTTAACTATGGCTACACCTTC.

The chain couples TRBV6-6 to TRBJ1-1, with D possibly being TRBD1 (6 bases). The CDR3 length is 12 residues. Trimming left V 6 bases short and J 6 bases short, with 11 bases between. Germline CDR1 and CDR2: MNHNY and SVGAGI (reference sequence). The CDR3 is CASSTQGSEAFF. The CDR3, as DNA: TGTGCCAGCAGCACACAGGGATCTGAAGCTTTCTTT.

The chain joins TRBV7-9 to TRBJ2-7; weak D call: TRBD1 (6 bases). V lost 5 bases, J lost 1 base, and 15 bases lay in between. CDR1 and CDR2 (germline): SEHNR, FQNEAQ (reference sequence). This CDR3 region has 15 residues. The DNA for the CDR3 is TGTGCCAGCAGCCGTTCGGGACAAGCGTCCTACGAGCAGTACTTC. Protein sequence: CASSRSGQASYEQYF.

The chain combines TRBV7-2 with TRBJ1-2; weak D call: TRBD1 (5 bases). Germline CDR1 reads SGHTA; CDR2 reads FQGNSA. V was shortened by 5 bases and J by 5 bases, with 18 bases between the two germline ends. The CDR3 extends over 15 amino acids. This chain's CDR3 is CASSPPGGVVYGYTF. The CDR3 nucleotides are TGTGCCAGCAGCCCACCCGGGGGGGTCGTGTATGGCTACACCTTC.

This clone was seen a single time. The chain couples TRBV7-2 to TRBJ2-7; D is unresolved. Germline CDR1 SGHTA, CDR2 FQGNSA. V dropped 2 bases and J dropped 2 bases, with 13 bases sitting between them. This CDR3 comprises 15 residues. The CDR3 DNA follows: TGTGCCAGCAGCTTACAGTTGGGCCGTACCTACGAGCAGTACTTC. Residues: CASSLQLGRTYEQYF.

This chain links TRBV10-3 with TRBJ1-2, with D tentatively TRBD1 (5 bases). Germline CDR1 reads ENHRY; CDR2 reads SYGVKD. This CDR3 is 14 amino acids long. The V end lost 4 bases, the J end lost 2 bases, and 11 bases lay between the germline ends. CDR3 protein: CAISGTHANYGYTF. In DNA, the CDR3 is TGTGCCATCAGTGGGACACACGCAAACTATGGCTACACCTTC.

The CDR3 DNA sequence: TGTGCCAGCAGCCAGGCGGGGACAGAGGCTGGCTACACCTTC. Translated, it gives CASSQAGTEAGYTF. The chain carries TRBV16 and TRBJ1-2; TRBD1 agrees at 7 bases. Germline V gene lookup returns CDR1 KGHSY and CDR2 FQNENV. The CDR3 is made up of 14 amino acids. J was trimmed by 7 bases and V by 3 bases; bases with no gene match: 8.

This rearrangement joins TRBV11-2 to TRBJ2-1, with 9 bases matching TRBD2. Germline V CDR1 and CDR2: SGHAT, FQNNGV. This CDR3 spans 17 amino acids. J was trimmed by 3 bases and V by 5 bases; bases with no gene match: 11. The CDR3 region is CASSVPIAGVYYNEQFF. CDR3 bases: TGTGCCAGCAGCGTTCCAATAGCGGGAGTTTACTACAATGAGCAGTTCTTC.

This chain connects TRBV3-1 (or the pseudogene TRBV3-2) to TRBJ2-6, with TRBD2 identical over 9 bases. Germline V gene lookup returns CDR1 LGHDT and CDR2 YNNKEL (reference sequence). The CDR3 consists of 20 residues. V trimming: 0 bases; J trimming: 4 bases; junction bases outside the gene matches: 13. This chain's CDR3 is CASSQDLPGLASGGANVLTF. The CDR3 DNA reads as TGTGCCAGCAGCCAAGACCTCCCGGGACTAGCTTCAGGCGGGGCCAACGTCCTGACTTTC.

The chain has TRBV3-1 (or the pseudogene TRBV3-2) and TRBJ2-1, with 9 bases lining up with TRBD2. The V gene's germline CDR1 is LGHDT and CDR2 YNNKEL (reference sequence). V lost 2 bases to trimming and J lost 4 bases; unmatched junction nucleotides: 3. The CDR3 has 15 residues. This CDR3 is CASSQTSGFYNEQFF. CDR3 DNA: TGTGCCAGCAGCCAAACTAGCGGGTTTTACAATGAGCAGTTCTTC.

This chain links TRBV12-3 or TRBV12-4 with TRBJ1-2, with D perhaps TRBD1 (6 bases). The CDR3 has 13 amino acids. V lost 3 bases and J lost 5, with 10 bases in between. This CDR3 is CASSFRQVYGYTF. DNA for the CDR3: TGTGCCAGCAGTTTTAGACAGGTGTATGGCTACACCTTC.

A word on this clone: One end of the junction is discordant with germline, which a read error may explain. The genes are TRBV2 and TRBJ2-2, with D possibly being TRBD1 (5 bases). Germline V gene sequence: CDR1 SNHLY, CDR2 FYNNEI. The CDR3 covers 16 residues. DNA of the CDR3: TGTGCCAGCAGGGAAGGACAACAACTGCACACCGGGGAGCTGTTTTTT. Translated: CASREGQQLHTGELFF.

The DNA of the CDR3 is TGTGCCAGTAGTATCCTAGCGGACACAGATACGCAGTATTTT. The encoded protein is CASSILADTDTQYF. The J gene is TRBJ2-3, the V gene TRBV19; TRBD2 matches 7 bases. The CDR3 runs 14 residues. The germline V gene encodes CDR1 LNHDA and CDR2 SQIVND (reference sequence). Trimming removed 3 bases from V and 2 bases from J; junction bases left unmatched: 2.

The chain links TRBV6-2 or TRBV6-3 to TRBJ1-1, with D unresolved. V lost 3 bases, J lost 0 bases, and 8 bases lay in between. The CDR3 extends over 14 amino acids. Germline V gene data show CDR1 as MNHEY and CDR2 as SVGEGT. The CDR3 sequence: CASSYQSLNTEAFF. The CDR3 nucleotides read TGTGCCAGCAGTTATCAGTCTTTGAACACTGAAGCTTTCTTT.